The 11 T cell receptor beta chains given below trace back to one sample, sequenced in a study of T cell repertoires in urothelial bladder cancer. Assay used: immunoSEQ multiplex PCR; TCRdb lists only in-frame clones, some missing. The sample consists of fewer than 15,000 clones, 60% to 75% of them appearing once. Sequenced input: tumor-infiltrating cells from bladder cancer. Receptors originate from a human donor with urothelial carcinoma.

The chain is built from TRBV6-5 and TRBJ2-3, with D possibly being TRBD1 (5 bases). V was pared by 5 bases and J by 14 bases, with 14 bases between. The CDR3 spans 11 residues. Germline CDR1 reads MNHEY; CDR2 reads SVGAGI. This CDR3 reads CASSQGLLSYF. Written as DNA, the CDR3 is TGTGCCAGCAGTCAGGGCCTACTCTCGTATTTT.

This clone was detected only once. The rearrangement uses TRBV11-2 and TRBJ2-1; D is ambiguous. This CDR3 contains 14 residues. Germline CDR1 is SGHAT and CDR2 is FQNNGV. V lost 0 bases, J lost 8 bases, and 11 bases lay in between. The CDR3 DNA follows: TGTGCCAGCAGCTTAGATCCCCGCAGCTATGAGCAGTTCTTC. Translation: CASSLDPRSYEQFF.

This clone showed up just a few times. This chain links TRBV6-6 with TRBJ2-7; TRBD1 matches 9 bases. The CDR3 has 15 amino acids. Germline values: CDR1 MNHNY, CDR2 SVGAGI (reference sequence). J was trimmed by 4 bases and V by 5 bases; bases with no gene match: 9. The CDR3 protein is CASSNSRTGAYEQYF. Here the CDR3 DNA reads TGTGCCAGCAGTAATTCTCGGACAGGGGCGTACGAGCAGTACTTC.

The CDR3: CASSLGTGGQGTEAFF. The CDR3 nucleotides read TGTGCCAGCAGCTTAGGGACAGGGGGACAAGGCACTGAAGCTTTCTTT. V gene TRBV7-2 combines with J gene TRBJ1-1; 10 bases map to TRBD1. Trimming at V came to 1 base and at J to 4 bases, leaving 6 bases not matched to a gene. CDR1 and CDR2 from the germline V gene are SGHTA and FQGNSA. The CDR3 runs 16 residues.

The chain carries TRBV7-2 and TRBJ1-1, with 7 bases aligning to TRBD1. The CDR3 length is 14 residues. Germline values: CDR1 SGHTA, CDR2 FQGNSA. V shed 5 bases and J 1 base; nucleotides not matched to a gene: 4. The CDR3 sequence is CASSIRQGNTEAFF. Written as DNA, the CDR3 is TGTGCCAGCAGCATACGACAGGGGAACACTGAAGCTTTCTTT.

The chain recombines TRBV9 with TRBJ1-3; tentatively, D is TRBD1 (6 bases). Trimming removed 2 bases from V and 3 bases from J, with 12 bases in between. The CDR3 loop spans 15 amino acids. CDR1 is SGDLS, CDR2 YYNGEE, per germline. In DNA, the CDR3 is TGTGCCAGCAGCGTCGGGGGGGCGGTTGGAAACACCATATATTTT. Amino acid sequence: CASSVGGAVGNTIYF.

This clone has only one observation. The CDR3 nucleotides are TGTGCCAGCAGCTTCTCGGGACAGGTTTATGACTATGGCTACACCTTC. Protein: CASSFSGQVYDYGYTF. This chain uses TRBV7-8 with TRBJ1-2; 8 nucleotides match TRBD1. This CDR3 has 16 residues. Trimming at V came to 3 bases and at J to 3 bases, leaving 9 bases not matched to a gene. Germline assignment: CDR1 SGHVS and CDR2 FQNEAQ.

In DNA, the CDR3 is TGTGCCAGCAGCTCCCGGACAGGTTCGGGTTGGGAGACCCAGTACTTC. It encodes CASSSRTGSGWETQYF. The chain combines TRBV7-2 with TRBJ2-5; TRBD1 matches 7 bases. In germline, CDR1 is SGHTA, CDR2 FQGNSA. V lost 4 bases, J lost 5 bases, and 13 bases stayed unmatched. This CDR3 has 16 amino acids.

The rearrangement joins TRBV5-1 to TRBJ2-5; perhaps D is TRBD1 or TRBD2 (6 bases each). V was trimmed by 3 bases and J by 5 bases, leaving 14 bases between them. The CDR3 has 14 amino acids. From germline, CDR1 is SGHRS and CDR2 YFSETQ. The DNA of the CDR3 is TGCGCCAGCAGCTACTACAGGGCGGGGGAGACCCAGTACTTC. It encodes CASSYYRAGETQYF.

The rearrangement uses TRBV4-2 and TRBJ2-5, with 10 positions matching TRBD2. The CDR3 loop spans 15 amino acids. The germline CDR1 and CDR2 sequences are LGHNA and YNFKEQ. V lost 1 base, J lost 2 bases, and 1 base stayed unmatched. CDR3 in amino acids: CASSQGTSGQETQYF. In nucleotides, the CDR3 is TGTGCCAGCAGCCAAGGGACTAGCGGACAAGAGACCCAGTACTTC.

The sample holds a few counts of this clone. The chain employs TRBV7-2 and TRBJ1-6; D ambiguous. The CDR3 is 17 residues long. Germline V lookup: CDR1 SGHTA, CDR2 FQGNSA. The V gene lost 2 bases and the J gene lost 0 bases, with 11 bases spanning the gap. The CDR3 loop reads CASSLSPPSSYNSPLHF. In DNA, the CDR3 is TGTGCCAGCAGCTTATCCCCGCCGAGCTCCTATAATTCACCCCTCCACTTT.